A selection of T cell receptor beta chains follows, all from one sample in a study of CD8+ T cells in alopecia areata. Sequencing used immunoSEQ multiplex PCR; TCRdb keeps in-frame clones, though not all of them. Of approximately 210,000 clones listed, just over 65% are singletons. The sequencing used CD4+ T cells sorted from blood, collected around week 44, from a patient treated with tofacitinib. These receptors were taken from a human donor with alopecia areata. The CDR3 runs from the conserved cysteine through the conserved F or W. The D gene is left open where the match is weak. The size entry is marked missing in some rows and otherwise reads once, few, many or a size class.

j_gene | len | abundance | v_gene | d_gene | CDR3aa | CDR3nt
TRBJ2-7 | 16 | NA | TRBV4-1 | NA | CASSQEPQRSSYEQYF | TGCGCCAGCAGCCAAGAACCCCAGCGGAGCTCCTACGAGCAGTACTTC
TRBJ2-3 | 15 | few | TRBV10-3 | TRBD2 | CAISETSGGADTQYF | TGTGCCATCAGTGAGACTAGCGGGGGAGCAGATACGCAGTATTTT
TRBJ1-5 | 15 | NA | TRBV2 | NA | CASSEALPVNQPQHF | TGTGCCAGCAGTGAAGCGCTTCCAGTCAATCAGCCCCAGCATTTT
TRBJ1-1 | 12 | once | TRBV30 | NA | CAWSVRNTEAFF | TGTGCCTGGAGTGTAAGGAACACTGAAGCTTTCTTT
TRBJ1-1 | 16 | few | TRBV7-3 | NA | CASSLTPVGRSTEAFF | TGTGCCAGCAGCTTAACCCCGGTTGGTCGGAGCACTGAAGCTTTCTTT
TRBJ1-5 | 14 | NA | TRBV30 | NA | CAWSPQGVDQPQHF | TGTGCCTGGAGTCCCCAAGGGGTAGATCAGCCCCAGCATTTT
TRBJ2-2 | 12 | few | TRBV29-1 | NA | CSVSGGPGELFF | TGCAGCGTTTCGGGGGGCCCCGGGGAGCTGTTTTTT
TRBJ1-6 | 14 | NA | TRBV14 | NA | CASSQEGRGSPLHF | TGTGCCAGCAGCCAAGAGGGTAGGGGTTCACCCCTCCACTTT
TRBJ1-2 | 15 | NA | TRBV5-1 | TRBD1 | CASSPAGQGANGYTF | TGCGCCAGCAGCCCGGCGGGACAGGGGGCAAATGGCTACACCTTC
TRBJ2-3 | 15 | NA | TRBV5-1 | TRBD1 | CASSWAGTGGDTQYF | TGCGCCAGCAGCTGGGCCGGGACAGGGGGTGATACGCAGTATTTT
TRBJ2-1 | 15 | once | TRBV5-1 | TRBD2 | CASSPGLAGGREQFF | TGCGCCAGCAGCCCGGGACTAGCGGGGGGGCGTGAGCAGTTCTTC
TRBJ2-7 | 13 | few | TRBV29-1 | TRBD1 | CSVRTGGPYEQYF | TGCAGCGTTAGAACAGGGGGCCCCTACGAGCAGTACTTC
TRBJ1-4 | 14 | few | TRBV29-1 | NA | CSVAQGSGNEKLFF | TGCAGCGTTGCCCAGGGAAGTGGTAATGAAAAACTGTTTTTT
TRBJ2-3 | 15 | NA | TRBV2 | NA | CASSETAMSTDTQYF | TGTGCCAGCAGTGAGACCGCGATGAGCACAGATACGCAGTATTTT
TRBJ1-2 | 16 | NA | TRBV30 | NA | CAWSEGSRVVKYGYTF | TGTGCCTGGAGTGAAGGGTCCAGGGTAGTTAAGTATGGCTACACCTTC
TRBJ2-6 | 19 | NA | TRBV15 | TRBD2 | CATSRVTTSGVSGANVLTF | TGTGCCACCAGCAGAGTCACGACTAGCGGGGTCTCTGGGGCCAACGTCCTGACTTTC
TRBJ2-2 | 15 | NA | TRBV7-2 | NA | CASSYNTLGSGELFF | TGTGCCAGCAGTTATAACACTCTGGGCAGCGGGGAGCTGTTTTTT
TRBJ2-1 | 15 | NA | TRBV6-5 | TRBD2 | CASSRTRPDYNEQFF | TGTGCCAGCAGCCGGACTAGACCCGACTACAATGAGCAGTTCTTC
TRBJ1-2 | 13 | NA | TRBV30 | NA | CAWSYFQGTSYTF | TGTGCCTGGAGTTATTTTCAGGGAACCTCCTACACCTTC
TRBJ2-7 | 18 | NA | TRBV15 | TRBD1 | CATSRDSGFGTGFFEQYF | TGTGCCACCAGCAGAGATTCGGGGTTTGGGACAGGGTTTTTCGAGCAGTACTTC
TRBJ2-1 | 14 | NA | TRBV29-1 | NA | CSVGGTPSYNEQFF | TGCAGCGTTGGGGGGACACCCTCCTACAATGAGCAGTTCTTC
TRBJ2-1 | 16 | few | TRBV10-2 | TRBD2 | CASSEWSGGADNEQFF | TGCGCCAGCAGTGAGTGGAGCGGGGGGGCCGACAATGAGCAGTTCTTC
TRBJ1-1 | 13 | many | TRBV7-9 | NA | CASSLGQNPEAFF | TGTGCCAGCAGCTTAGGACAGAACCCTGAAGCTTTCTTT
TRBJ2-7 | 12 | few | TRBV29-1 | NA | CSVERGPYEQYF | TGCAGCGTGGAGAGGGGCCCCTACGAGCAGTACTTC
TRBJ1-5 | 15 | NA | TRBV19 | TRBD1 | CASSETGTVVQPQHF | TGTGCCAGTAGTGAAACTGGGACAGTCGTCCAGCCCCAGCATTTT
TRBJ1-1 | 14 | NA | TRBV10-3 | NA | CAIRGGSGDTEAFF | TGTGCCATCCGCGGGGGCTCAGGGGACACTGAAGCTTTCTTT